A single sample gave rise to the 3 T cell receptor beta chains below, sequenced in a study of CD8 T cells in Susac syndrome. cDNA came from about 0.5 to 1 ug RNA primed by random hexamers. TCRdb reprocessed the immunoSEQ multiplex PCR reads via MiXCR and lists one record per CDR3 protein. The data contain under 200,000 distinct CDR3 sequences, under 95% of them singletons. The sequenced sample consisted of CD4+ T cells from PBMCs. Receptors originate from a human donor with Susac syndrome.

The chain joins TRBV6-1 to TRBJ2-1; 12 bases map to TRBD2. The germline gives CDR1 MNHNS, CDR2 SASEGT. J was trimmed by 9 bases and V by 5 bases; bases with no gene match: 11. The CDR3 totals 16 residues. CDR3 region: CASSLALAGGPREQFF. As DNA, the CDR3 is TGTGCCAGCAGTTTAGCGCTAGCGGGGGGGCCTCGTGAGCAGTTCTTC.

J is TRBJ2-3 and V is TRBV11-1, with TRBD2 matching over 11 bases. Germline V gene lookup returns CDR1 SGHAT and CDR2 FQDESV (reference sequence). Trimming cost V 0 bases and J 0 bases; bases outside gene matches: 11. This CDR3 region has 20 residues. This chain's CDR3 is CASSLAFGTSGIYSTDTQYF. The DNA for the CDR3 is TGTGCCAGCAGCTTAGCGTTCGGGACTAGCGGAATTTATAGCACAGATACGCAGTATTTT.

This chain connects TRBV7-9 to TRBJ2-1; TRBD2 matches at 9 bases. V lost 5 bases, J lost 7 bases, and 6 bases stayed unmatched. The CDR3 covers 14 residues. CDR1 is SEHNR, CDR2 FQNEAQ, per germline (reference sequence). In DNA, the CDR3 is TGTGCCAGCAGCCTCCGGACTAGCGATAATGAGCAGTTCTTC. Protein product: CASSLRTSDNEQFF.